This T cell receptor (beta chain) was retrieved from a study of CD8 T cells in ankylosing spondylitis (dated by TCRdb to about 2017). For the wider study: T cell receptor beta repertoires were profiled in healthy donors and ankylosing spondylitis patients so that disease-linked TCR variants could be found. Samples of peripheral blood were taken, and for ankylosing spondylitis patients, synovial fluid was collected as well. The whole study cohort included 108 healthy donors and under 30 ankylosing spondylitis patients. Study-wide conclusions, independent of this receptor: Significant enrichment of the disease-linked clones was reported in matched synovial fluid samples from ankylosing spondylitis patients. Some of the motif variants had been reported before in the synovial fluid and blood of reactive arthritis patients, a finding that suggests common disease-initiation mechanisms. Blood from ankylosing spondylitis patients appeared to be characterized by a TCR beta motif made up of under ten highly homologous amino acid variants. In peripheral blood, the disease-linked clones were found at relatively low frequencies and had a CD8+ phenotype.

The sequencing machine was an Illumina HiSeq 2500. Quantitative 5'-RACE with molecular barcodes was used to prepare TCR beta libraries. For the original study's pipeline: To identify disease-linked TCR variants, a new computational method was used, one built on a probabilistic model of VDJ rearrangement. TCRdb applied fastp at Q25 and MiXCR to the public reads, then kept only in-frame beta chains. When rows share a CDR3 protein, they turn into one entry using the most common DNA and genes. TCRdb's processing, not the authors' own work, is the source of the V and J calls. The sample yields fewer than 200,000 distinct CDR3 sequences; around 16% were counted once. Approximately 7.8% of the sample lies in the top ten. Points on this clonotype: There is no known antigen for this receptor. Base-call qualities are not available, and no considerably larger clone is one nucleotide away.

From the cysteine up to the phenylalanine, the CDR3 has a length of 14 residues. Only the CDR3 DNA stays, 42 bases, in frame from base 1. Cut back by 2 bases and 3 bases, the V and J ends lie 10 bases apart. Rearrangement joined TRBV12-3 or TRBV12-4 to TRBJ1-1; TRBD1 could be the D gene, as 5 bases match. The sample taken for sequencing was blood, either unsorted or a sorted T cell fraction (not recorded which). This TCR was sampled from a male donor with ankylosing spondylitis or in good health (not recorded which). The CDR3 protein sequence reads: CASSLKGGDTEAFF. The sequenced DNA is TGTGCCAGCAGTTTAAAGGGAGGGGACACTGAAGCTTTCTTT.